The clone carrying this T cell receptor beta chain has just a few counts. Its antigen remains unknown. TCRdb reprocessed the 5' RACE reads with MiXCR, giving one entry per CDR3 protein. In the table there are 700,000 to 850,000 distinct CDR3 sequences, about an eighth of which are singletons. This record comes from a study of CD8 T cells in ankylosing spondylitis. Regarding the study as a whole: Seven or eight highly homologous variants made up a TCR beta motif, and this motif appeared characteristic of ankylosing spondylitis blood. Disease-associated clones were reportedly significantly overrepresented in matched ankylosing spondylitis synovial fluid.

The CDR3 consists of 15 residues. V trimming: 3 bases; J trimming: 5 bases; junction bases outside the gene matches: 9. Germline V lookup: CDR1 LGHNA, CDR2 YNFKEQ. The sample consisted of blood, either unsorted or a sorted T cell fraction (not recorded which). V is TRBV4-2 and J is TRBJ1-2; TRBD1 agrees at 7 bases. The sequence was collected from a male donor with ankylosing spondylitis. The CDR3 sequence: CASSQPTGNNYGYTF. CDR3 DNA sequence: TGTGCCAGCAGCCAGCCGACAGGGAATAATTATGGCTACACCTTC.